A selection of T cell receptor beta chains follows, all from one sample in a study of blood T cell repertoires in COVID-19. Here immunoSEQ multiplex PCR was the method, and the copy in TCRdb shows in-frame clones only, minus some. The sample lists some 20,000 clones, 86% occurring once. The sample consisted of peripheral blood. The source is a human donor in a cohort sampled during active COVID-19. Each CDR3 is given with its conserved first and last residue. Each record gives: V gene, J gene, D gene, clone size, CDR3 protein, CDR3 DNA. A D gene is named only where the DNA matches it firmly. A clone size is listed for some rows: how often the clone was seen (once, few, many), or a class if it is expanded.

>TRBV29-1|TRBJ2-2|TRBD2|-
CSVATSGDTGELFF
TGCAGCGTAGCGACTAGCGGGGACACCGGGGAGCTGTTTTTT
>TRBV6-6|TRBJ1-5|TRBD1|-
CASRTQGVSDQPQHF
TGTGCCAGCAGGACGCAGGGGGTATCGGATCAGCCCCAGCATTTT
>TRBV30|TRBJ2-7|TRBD1|-
CAWTRDRSYEQYF
TGTGCCTGGACGAGGGACAGGAGCTACGAGCAGTACTTC
>TRBV2|TRBJ2-3|-|-
CASSVSGFGTDTQYF
TGTGCCAGCAGTGTTTCAGGGTTTGGCACAGATACGCAGTATTTT
>TRBV5-1|TRBJ2-1|TRBD2|few
CASRPLPGTSGSVSKNEQFF
TGCGCCAGCAGACCGCTACCTGGGACTAGCGGGAGTGTTTCGAAGAATGAGCAGTTCTTC
>TRBV5-1|TRBJ1-1|TRBD1|-
CASRPGQGKMNTEAFF
TGCGCCAGCAGACCGGGACAGGGGAAAATGAACACTGAAGCTTTCTTT
>TRBV6-5|TRBJ1-1|-|once
CASRKRPILSEAFF
TGTGCCAGCAGGAAAAGGCCCATACTAAGTGAAGCTTTCTTT
>TRBV7-9|TRBJ1-2|TRBD1|-
CASSEGQGPYGYTF
TGTGCCAGCAGCGAAGGACAGGGTCCCTATGGCTACACCTTC
>TRBV4-1|TRBJ1-2|TRBD1|-
CASTSGTGKYGYTF
TGCGCCAGCACATCCGGGACAGGGAAATATGGCTACACCTTC
>TRBV9|TRBJ1-2|TRBD1|-
CASSATGDYGYTF
TGTGCCAGCAGCGCGACAGGGGACTATGGCTACACCTTC
>TRBV6-1|TRBJ1-5|TRBD1|-
CASSDGLRDREGQPQHF
TGTGCCAGCAGTGACGGCCTCCGGGACAGGGAGGGTCAGCCCCAGCATTTT
>TRBV5-5|TRBJ2-7|-|-
CASSRLPMSSYEQYF
TGTGCCAGCAGTCGCCTCCCTATGAGCTCCTACGAGCAGTACTTC
>TRBV29-1|TRBJ2-7|TRBD2|once
CSVVSRGGPGLLTNSYEQYF
TGCAGCGTGGTCTCGAGGGGAGGTCCGGGACTACTCACGAACTCCTACGAGCAGTACTTC
>TRBV12-3/TRBV12-4|TRBJ1-1|-|-
CASRAGIAEAFF
TGTGCCAGCAGGGCAGGGATAGCTGAAGCTTTCTTT
>TRBV7-9|TRBJ1-4|TRBD1|-
CASSSGQGANIATNEKLFF
TGTGCCAGCAGCTCGGGACAGGGGGCGAATATTGCAACTAATGAAAAACTGTTTTTT
>TRBV5-1|TRBJ2-7|-|-
CASSNRLSGRQYEQYF
TGCGCCAGCAGTAATCGTTTGTCCGGCAGACAATACGAGCAGTACTTC
>TRBV29-1|TRBJ1-1|TRBD1|-
CSVLQGNVEAFF
TGCAGCGTTTTACAGGGGAACGTTGAAGCTTTCTTT
>TRBV20-1|TRBJ1-5|TRBD1|-
CSASPGQGQPQHF
TGCAGTGCTAGTCCGGGACAGGGTCAGCCCCAGCATTTT
>TRBV18|TRBJ2-7|TRBD1|-
CASSPGQVYEQYF
TGTGCCAGCTCCCCTGGACAGGTCTACGAGCAGTACTTC
>TRBV18|TRBJ1-1|TRBD1|-
CASSPVMGQLMNTEAFF
TGTGCCAGCTCACCAGTTATGGGACAGCTCATGAACACTGAAGCTTTCTTT
>TRBV5-1|TRBJ2-5|TRBD1|-
CASTRGQGAGETQYF
TGCGCCAGCACGAGGGGCCAGGGGGCTGGAGAGACCCAGTACTTC
>TRBV6-5|TRBJ1-2|-|-
CASSYSLVQGSGYTF
TGTGCCAGCAGTTACTCGTTGGTCCAGGGATCGGGCTACACCTTC
>TRBV6-5|TRBJ1-1|-|few
CATQSGPMNTEAFF
TGTGCCACCCAAAGTGGGCCCATGAACACTGAAGCTTTCTTT
>TRBV7-9|TRBJ1-1|-|once
CASSRDYTEAFF
TGTGCCAGCAGCAGGGACTACACTGAAGCTTTCTTT
>TRBV6-5|TRBJ2-3|-|-
CASRPYSTDTQYF
TGTGCCAGCAGGCCATACAGTACAGATACGCAGTATTTT
>TRBV12-3/TRBV12-4|TRBJ1-4|-|-
CASSPTREKLFF
TGTGCCAGCAGTCCCACTCGGGAAAAACTGTTTTTT
>TRBV7-7|TRBJ2-5|TRBD2|-
CASSSVAGGGETQYF
TGTGCTAGCAGCTCAGTAGCGGGAGGTGGAGAGACCCAGTACTTC
>TRBV30|TRBJ2-7|TRBD1|-
CAWRGSPGTGLYEQYF
TGTGCCTGGAGGGGGTCCCCCGGGACAGGGTTATACGAGCAGTACTTC
>TRBV28|TRBJ2-5|-|-
CASSPLTAGGGETQYF
TGTGCCAGCAGTCCTCTTACAGCTGGGGGCGGGGAGACCCAGTACTTC
>TRBV6-5|TRBJ1-1|-|-
CASSYRTNTEAFF
TGTGCCAGCAGTTACCGGACAAACACTGAAGCTTTCTTT
>TRBV5-1|TRBJ2-2|TRBD2|-
CASRLAGGPGTGELFF
TGCGCCAGCAGGCTAGCGGGAGGGCCGGGAACCGGGGAGCTGTTTTTT
>TRBV5-1|TRBJ2-3|TRBD1|-
CASSLEGGAKTDTQYF
TGCGCCAGCAGCTTGGAAGGGGGCGCGAAAACAGATACGCAGTATTTT
>TRBV7-2|TRBJ1-3|-|-
CASSPGFGRLSGNTIYF
TGTGCCAGCAGCCCGGGGTTCGGCAGGCTCTCTGGAAACACCATATATTTT
>TRBV4-1|TRBJ2-1|-|-
CASSQAEPTDEQFF
TGCGCCAGCAGCCAAGCGGAGCCGACTGATGAGCAGTTCTTC
>TRBV28|TRBJ1-2|TRBD1|-
CASSLVDRAYGYTF
TGTGCCAGCTCATTGGTCGACAGGGCCTATGGCTACACCTTC
>TRBV6-6|TRBJ2-3|TRBD2|-
CASAGTSARTDTQYF
TGTGCCAGCGCCGGGACTAGCGCCCGCACAGATACGCAGTATTTT
>TRBV7-9|TRBJ1-5|TRBD1|few
CASSLQTGADSNQPQHF
TGTGCCAGCAGCTTACAGACAGGGGCGGATAGCAATCAGCCCCAGCATTTT
>TRBV6-6|TRBJ2-2|TRBD2|-
CASSYGRGDTGELFF
TGTGCCAGCAGTTACGGGAGGGGAGATACCGGGGAGCTGTTTTTT
>TRBV3-1/TRBV3-2|TRBJ2-7|TRBD2|-
CASSQPRTSGNEQYF
TGTGCCAGCAGCCAACCCCGGACTAGCGGGAACGAGCAGTACTTC
>TRBV2|TRBJ1-2|TRBD1|once
CASSEDRNKWYYGYTF
TGTGCCAGCAGTGAGGACAGGAACAAATGGTACTATGGCTACACCTTC
>TRBV28|TRBJ2-2|TRBD2|-
CASSPGGGNTGELFF
TGTGCCAGCAGTCCCGGGGGGGGGAACACCGGGGAGCTGTTTTTT
>TRBV29-1|TRBJ2-7|TRBD1|-
CSVEGTGGSYEQYF
TGCAGCGTTGAGGGGACAGGGGGCTCCTACGAGCAGTACTTC
>TRBV3-1/TRBV3-2|TRBJ2-5|TRBD1|-
CASSEGVQGVRETQYF
TGTGCCAGCAGCGAAGGGGTTCAGGGGGTTCGGGAGACCCAGTACTTC
>TRBV5-1|TRBJ2-2|-|-
CASSLVVDGELFF
TGCGCCAGCAGCTTGGTAGTCGACGGGGAGCTGTTTTTT
>TRBV28|TRBJ1-2|TRBD1|-
CASRPGQGLDGYTF
TGTGCCAGCAGGCCGGGACAGGGCTTGGATGGCTACACCTTC
>TRBV9|TRBJ2-1|TRBD2|-
CASSVGGGSAINEQFF
TGTGCCAGCAGCGTAGGGGGCGGGAGCGCGATTAATGAGCAGTTCTTC
>TRBV2|TRBJ2-3|-|-
CASRWGLTDTQYF
TGTGCCAGCAGATGGGGGCTCACAGATACGCAGTATTTT
>TRBV6-6|TRBJ2-7|TRBD1|-
CASRLGQGAYEQYF
TGTGCCAGCAGGCTAGGGCAGGGGGCCTACGAGCAGTACTTC
>TRBV7-2|TRBJ1-5|-|-
CASSPRQGQPQHF
TGTGCCAGCAGCCCCCGGCAGGGTCAGCCCCAGCATTTT
>TRBV5-4|TRBJ2-5|-|-
CASSLDRASPQETQYF
TGTGCCAGCAGCCTGGACAGAGCAAGCCCTCAAGAGACCCAGTACTTC
>TRBV18|TRBJ2-1|-|-
CASSPRGGPAFF
TGTGCCAGCTCACCACGCGGGGGCCCCGCATTCTTC
>TRBV5-1|TRBJ2-1|TRBD2|-
CASSFPIGASGRAGEQFF
TGCGCCAGCAGCTTCCCTATAGGGGCTAGCGGGAGGGCCGGGGAGCAGTTCTTC
>TRBV7-9|TRBJ2-3|-|-
CASSRPAAADTQYF
TGTGCCAGCAGCCGGCCCGCCGCGGCAGATACGCAGTATTTT
>TRBV28|TRBJ2-3|TRBD2|-
CASSPGTSGTDTQYF
TGTGCCAGCAGTCCAGGGACTAGCGGAACAGATACGCAGTATTTT
>TRBV7-9|TRBJ1-1|-|-
CASQGGTEAFF
TGTGCCAGCCAAGGGGGCACTGAAGCTTTCTTT
>TRBV18|TRBJ1-1|-|-
CASSLTARNTEAFF
TGTGCCAGCTCACTCACAGCAAGAAACACTGAAGCTTTCTTT
>TRBV28|TRBJ2-1|TRBD2|-
CASRYPTSGNYNEQFF
TGTGCCAGCCGGTATCCGACTAGCGGGAACTACAATGAGCAGTTCTTC